The source of this TCR beta chain is a study of cytomegalovirus exposure and HLA in healthy donors. Study conclusions and caveats: As confirmed in vitro, a few CMV-associated chains were specific for CMV antigens. Published work reported that the classifier diagnosed cytomegalovirus status with high specificity and sensitivity.

PCR amplification relied on 60 Vbeta primers (plus 13 Jbeta primers). Original analysis: Unique TCR beta chains numbered about 72 million in a later analysis, with some 9.9 million shared. Here immunoSEQ multiplex PCR was the method, and the copy in TCRdb shows in-frame clones only, minus some. V and J calls plus clone size are reproduced from that table; the DNA served to infer D and trimming. Of approximately 190,000 clones listed, around 90% are singletons. The CDR3 contains 17 residues. V shed 1 base and J 1 base; nucleotides not matched to a gene: 9. In germline, CDR1 is LGHNT, CDR2 FRNRAP. For this clone: Antigen: not known.

This sequence joins TRBV12-5 and TRBJ1-1; 7 bases match TRBD1. The receptor's source is a boy aged 2 to 9 in good health and CMV-seronegative. The sequenced sample was PBMCs. The CDR3 protein is CASGLAFNRGENTEAFF. The CDR3 nucleotides read TGTGCTAGTGGTTTGGCTTTCAACAGGGGCGAGAACACTGAAGCTTTCTTT.